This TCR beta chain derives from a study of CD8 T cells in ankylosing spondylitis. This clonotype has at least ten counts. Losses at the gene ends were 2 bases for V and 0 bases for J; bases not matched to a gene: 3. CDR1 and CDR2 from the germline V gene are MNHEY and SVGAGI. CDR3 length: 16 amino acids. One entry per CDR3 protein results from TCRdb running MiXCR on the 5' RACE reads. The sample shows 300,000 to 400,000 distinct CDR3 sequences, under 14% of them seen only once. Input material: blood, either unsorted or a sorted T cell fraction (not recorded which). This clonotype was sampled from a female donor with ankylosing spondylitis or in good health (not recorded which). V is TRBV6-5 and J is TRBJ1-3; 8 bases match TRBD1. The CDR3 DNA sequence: TGTGCCAGCAGTTACGGGACAGGCTCCTCTGGAAACACCATATATTTT. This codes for CASSYGTGSSGNTIYF.